This is a list of T cell receptor beta chains from one sample in a study of blood T cells in healthy people across ages. One entry per CDR3 protein, called by TCRdb with MiXCR from the 5' RACE reads. The profile shows about 1.8 million distinct CDR3 sequences, around half of them singletons. Sequenced: blood. These TCRs come from a woman aged 40 to 50 in good health. CDR3s include the opening cysteine and the closing phenylalanine or tryptophan. D genes are given only for firm matches. Expanded clones are given a class, and other clones once, few, many or no size at all.

v_gene	j_gene	abundance	d_gene	len	CDR3aa	CDR3nt
TRBV7-2	TRBJ2-7	.	TRBD1	16	CASSPQGQGISYEQYF	TGTGCCAGCAGCCCTCAAGGACAGGGCATCTCCTACGAGCAGTACTTC
TRBV9	TRBJ2-5	few	TRBD2	16	CASSALGLAGVETQYF	TGTGCCAGCAGCGCACTAGGACTAGCGGGGGTAGAGACCCAGTACTTC
TRBV28	TRBJ2-3	few	.	15	CASSIGGVSTGTQYF	TGTGCCAGCTCAATAGGGGGGGTTAGCACGGGGACGCAGTATTTT
TRBV6-6	TRBJ1-1	.	.	14	CASWPGTMNTEAFF	TGTGCCAGTTGGCCAGGCACGATGAACACTGAAGCTTTCTTT
TRBV3-1	TRBJ1-1	.	TRBD1	14	CASNEQGGNTEAFF	TGTGCCAGCAACGAACAGGGGGGGAACACTGAAGCTTTCTTT
TRBV5-1	TRBJ2-1	.	.	15	CASSLAAMGRETQFF	TGCGCCAGCAGCTTGGCCGCGATGGGGAGAGAGACCCAGTTCTTC
TRBV6-2/TRBV6-3	TRBJ1-1	.	.	12	CASSLPDPVAFF	TGTGCCAGCAGCTTACCCGACCCGGTGGCTTTCTTT
TRBV7-9	TRBJ1-1	.	TRBD1	16	CASSQGVCSDKTEAFF	TGTGCCAGCAGCCAGGGGGTATGTTCCGATAAGACTGAAGCTTTCTTT
TRBV5-1	TRBJ1-2	few	.	13	CASTDKANYGYTF	TGCGCCAGCACGGACAAGGCTAACTATGGCTACACCTTC
TRBV11-2	TRBJ2-1	few	.	15	CASSSYRVSYNEQFF	TGTGCCAGCAGCTCTTACAGGGTTTCCTACAATGAGCAGTTCTTC
TRBV20-1	TRBJ2-1	.	.	14	CSASASEGKGTQFF	TGCAGTGCTAGCGCTAGCGAGGGCAAAGGGACCCAGTTCTTC
TRBV19	TRBJ2-1	.	TRBD1	16	CASSVLQGPIRNEQFF	TGTGCCAGTAGTGTGCTACAGGGGCCGATTAGGAATGAGCAGTTCTTC
TRBV18	TRBJ2-4	.	.	12	CASSPDVGIQYF	TGTGCCAGCTCACCAGACGTAGGCATTCAGTACTTC
TRBV6-5	TRBJ2-5	.	.	15	CASSKAAGFQETQYF	TGTGCCAGCAGTAAGGCAGCAGGATTCCAAGAGACCCAGTACTTC
TRBV4-2	TRBJ2-3	.	TRBD2	18	CASSQDTRRGGATDTQYF	TGTGCCAGCAGCCAAGATACTCGGCGCGGGGGGGCCACAGATACGCAGTATTTT
TRBV20-1	TRBJ2-3	.	TRBD2	14	CSASGGSYTDTQYF	TGCAGTGCCAGCGGGGGGTCCTACACAGATACGCAGTATTTT
TRBV7-9	TRBJ1-5	.	.	15	CASSFGDSGNQPQHF	TGTGCCAGCAGCTTCGGGGATTCGGGCAATCAGCCCCAGCATTTT
TRBV12-3/TRBV12-4	TRBJ2-7	.	.	14	CASSLVGAAGEQYF	TGTGCCAGCAGTTTAGTGGGGGCAGCGGGCGAGCAGTACTTC
TRBV9	TRBJ2-5	.	TRBD1	15	CASSGWGTGKETQYF	TGTGCCAGCAGCGGATGGGGGACAGGCAAAGAGACCCAGTACTTC
TRBV27	TRBJ1-5	.	TRBD1	16	CASRRGGTGAVQPQHF	TGTGCCAGCAGGAGGGGGGGGACAGGGGCGGTTCAGCCCCAGCATTTT
TRBV20-1	TRBJ2-5	.	.	12	CSARVGWGEQYF	TGCAGTGCTAGAGTAGGTTGGGGTGAGCAGTACTTC
TRBV20-1	TRBJ2-7	few	.	12	CSAKGSVYEQYF	TGCAGTGCTAAAGGCAGTGTCTACGAGCAGTACTTC
TRBV24-1	TRBJ2-3	.	.	13	CATSERHQDTQYF	TGTGCCACCAGTGAGCGACATCAAGATACGCAGTATTTT
TRBV11-3	TRBJ2-1	.	.	17	CASSERMGGGSYNEQFF	TGTGCCAGCAGCGAAAGAATGGGGGGAGGCTCCTACAATGAGCAGTTCTTC
TRBV7-2	TRBJ2-3	many	TRBD2	15	CASSYGRGGTDTQYF	TGTGCCAGCAGCTACGGGCGGGGGGGCACAGATACGCAGTATTTT
TRBV4-3	TRBJ1-6	.	TRBD1	17	CASSQELRDRGFGSLHF	TGCGCCAGCAGCCAAGAACTTAGGGACAGGGGTTTTGGATCCCTCCACTTT
TRBV5-1	TRBJ2-6	once	.	14	CASSTSAGANVLTF	TGCGCCAGCAGCACTTCCGCTGGGGCCAACGTCCTGACTTTC
TRBV4-3	TRBJ1-6	.	TRBD1	16	CTSSQVLTGGNSPLHF	TGCACCAGCAGCCAAGTCCTGACAGGGGGGAATTCACCCCTCCACTTT
TRBV7-2	TRBJ2-3	.	TRBD2	15	CASSAGLAGPDTQYF	TGTGCCAGCAGCGCCGGACTAGCGGGACCCGATACGCAGTATTTT
TRBV7-8	TRBJ2-7	.	.	14	CASSFRADVYEQYF	TGTGCCAGCAGCTTTCGAGCGGACGTCTACGAGCAGTACTTC
TRBV18	TRBJ1-2	.	.	15	CASSPPTGQSGGYTF	TGTGCCAGCTCACCACCGACCGGACAAAGTGGTGGCTACACCTTC
TRBV6-6	TRBJ2-5	.	.	14	CASSLQLSTETQYF	TGTGCCAGCAGTTTACAGTTGAGCACAGAGACCCAGTACTTC
TRBV27	TRBJ2-3	.	TRBD1	18	CASSSWTRTGHSTDTQYF	TGTGCCAGCAGTTCGTGGACCCGGACAGGGCACAGCACAGATACGCAGTATTTT
TRBV20-1	TRBJ1-5	.	TRBD1	15	CSAFGTGGSNQPQHF	TGCAGTGCCTTTGGGACAGGGGGTAGCAATCAGCCCCAGCATTTT
TRBV20-1	TRBJ2-3	few	.	12	CSASTYTDTQYF	TGCAGTGCTAGTACCTACACAGATACGCAGTATTTT
TRBV7-9	TRBJ1-1	few	.	11	CASGWNTEAFF	TGTGCCAGCGGCTGGAACACTGAAGCTTTCTTT
TRBV7-2	TRBJ2-3	.	TRBD2	17	CASSHPLAGGPTDTQYF	TGTGCCAGCAGTCACCCCTTAGCGGGGGGCCCCACAGATACGCAGTATTTT
TRBV3-1	TRBJ2-5	.	TRBD2	16	CASSHEAGGYQETQYF	TGTGCCAGCAGCCATGAAGCGGGGGGCTACCAAGAGACCCAGTACTTC
TRBV6-5	TRBJ2-7	once	TRBD1	14	CASSYQQGPYEQYF	TGTGCCAGCAGTTACCAACAGGGGCCCTACGAGCAGTACTTC
TRBV7-2	TRBJ2-5	few	.	15	CASSLDNRMRETQYF	TGTGCCAGCAGCTTAGATAATCGGATGCGAGAGACCCAGTACTTC
TRBV4-3	TRBJ1-4	.	.	18	CASSQDRPQGGYYEKLFF	TGCGCCAGCAGCCAAGATAGGCCCCAAGGAGGGTATTATGAAAAACTGTTTTTT
TRBV28	TRBJ2-5	.	.	15	CASSLNRGRGATQYF	TGTGCCAGCAGTTTAAACAGGGGGCGGGGGGCGACCCAGTACTTC
TRBV9	TRBJ2-7	.	.	14	CASSVRAADYEQYF	TGTGCCAGCAGCGTAAGGGCGGCAGACTACGAGCAGTACTTC
TRBV10-3	TRBJ1-1	.	TRBD1	11	CATKTGAAAFF	TGTGCCACTAAAACAGGGGCGGCGGCTTTCTTT
TRBV2	TRBJ2-5	.	.	14	CASTPGTHQETQYF	TGTGCCAGCACGCCCGGGACGCACCAAGAGACCCAGTACTTC
TRBV12-3/TRBV12-4	TRBJ1-5	.	TRBD1	16	CASSSQGTGWNQPQHF	TGTGCCAGCAGTTCCCAAGGGACAGGGTGGAATCAGCCCCAGCATTTT
TRBV2	TRBJ2-7	few	.	14	CASTSLRGNYEQYF	TGTGCCAGCACCTCACTAAGAGGGAACTACGAGCAGTACTTC